This TCR beta chain came from a study of tumor-infiltrating lymphocytes in primary liver carcinoma. Findings of the study overall: Tumor-adjacent and tumor-blood pairs showed less overlap than tumor region pairs.

TCR beta cDNA was reverse-transcribed from 500 to 550 ng of total RNA. The reaction used a constant-region primer and ProtoScript II reverse transcriptase. Three rounds of nested multiplex PCR with slightly modified ARM-PCR produced TCR beta libraries. Running roughly 10 cycles apiece, the first two PCR rounds relied on TRBV1-TRBV30 forward primers together with a C-beta reverse primer. TCRdb re-derived calls from the multiplex PCR reads in MiXCR, one entry per CDR3 protein. This table holds fewer than 400,000 distinct CDR3 sequences, almost 60% found once. Germline V CDR1 and CDR2: SGHNT, YENEEA. This CDR3 is 14 amino acids long. With 5 bases removed from V and 1 base from J, the gap between germline ends came to 11 bases. This clonotype appeared many times. Its target is unknown. Germline DNA was also extracted, and blood RNA was taken from unsorted whole blood. Roughly 4 milliliters of peripheral blood were drawn preoperatively.

This clonotype was sampled from a woman aged 25-40 years with primary liver carcinoma and hepatitis B virus infection. The rearrangement uses TRBV11-3 and TRBJ1-1; unclear D gene. Material: peripheral blood. The CDR3 coding sequence is TGTGCCAGCAGCCAGGACGGGCCGAACACTGAAGCTTTCTTT. Amino acids: CASSQDGPNTEAFF. Supplemented by reference TRBV11-3 and TRBJ1-1, the full variable domain reads EAGVVQSPRYKIIEKKQPVAFWCNPISGHNTLYWYLQNLGQGPELLIRYENEEAVDDSQLPKDRFSAERLKGVDSTLKIQPAELGDSAVYLCASSQDGPNTEAFFGQGTRLTVV.